This TCR beta chain was retrieved from a study of T cell repertoires in cytomegalovirus infection. Using its own MiXCR run on the reads, TCRdb lists one record per CDR3 protein. The table shows 290,000 or so distinct CDR3 sequences, with 20% to 30% occurring only once. Sample: PBMCs. The receptor was derived from a human donor in good health (CMV status not recorded). Some clones in this sample may be carry-over from other donors' samples.

The CDR3 reads CASRPVGVRETQYF. CDR3 DNA: TGTGCCAGCAGGCCAGTCGGGGTGCGAGAGACCCAGTACTTC. The chain combines TRBV6-6 with TRBJ2-5, with D perhaps matching TRBD2 (5 bases). This CDR3 contains 14 residues. CDR1 is MNHNY, CDR2 SVGAGI, per germline (reference sequence). V was clipped by 6 bases and J by 4 bases, with 15 bases between them.